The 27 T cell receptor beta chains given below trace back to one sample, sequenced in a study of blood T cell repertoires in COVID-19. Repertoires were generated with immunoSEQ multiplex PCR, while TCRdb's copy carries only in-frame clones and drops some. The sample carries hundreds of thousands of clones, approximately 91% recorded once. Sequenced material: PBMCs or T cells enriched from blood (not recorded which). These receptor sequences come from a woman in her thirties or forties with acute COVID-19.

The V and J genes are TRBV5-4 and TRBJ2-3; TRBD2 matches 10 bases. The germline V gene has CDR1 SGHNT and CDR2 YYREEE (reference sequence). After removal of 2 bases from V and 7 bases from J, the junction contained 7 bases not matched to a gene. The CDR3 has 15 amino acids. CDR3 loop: CASSFLAGDDHTQYF. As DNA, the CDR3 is TGTGCCAGCAGCTTTCTAGCGGGGGACGACCATACGCAGTATTTT.

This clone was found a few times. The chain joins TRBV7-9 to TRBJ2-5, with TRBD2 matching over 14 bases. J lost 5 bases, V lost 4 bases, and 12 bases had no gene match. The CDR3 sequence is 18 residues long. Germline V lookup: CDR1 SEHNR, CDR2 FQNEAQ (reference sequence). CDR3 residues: CASSSALTSGGAGETQYF. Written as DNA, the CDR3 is TGTGCCAGCAGCTCCGCCCTGACTAGCGGGGGGGCAGGGGAGACCCAGTACTTC.

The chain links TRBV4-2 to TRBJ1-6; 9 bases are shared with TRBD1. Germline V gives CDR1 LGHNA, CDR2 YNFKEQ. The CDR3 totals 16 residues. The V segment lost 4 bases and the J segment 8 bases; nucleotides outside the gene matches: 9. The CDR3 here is CASSRSPTGGDSPLHF. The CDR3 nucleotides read TGTGCCAGCAGCCGGAGCCCAACAGGGGGCGATTCACCCCTCCACTTT.

CDR3 sequence reads: CASSLPSFTEAFF. Here the CDR3 DNA reads TGTGCCAGCAGCTTGCCCTCCTTCACTGAAGCTTTCTTT. The chain is built from TRBV5-6 and TRBJ1-1, with D hard to call. Germline V gene lookup returns CDR1 SGHDT and CDR2 YYEEEE. The germline V and J ends were trimmed by 1 base and 4 bases, with 8 bases remaining between them. This CDR3 is built from 13 residues.

The DNA for the CDR3 is TGTGCCAGCAGTGAATATAAGGGAGGAGGGGAAAAACTGTTTTTT. Amino acids: CASSEYKGGGEKLFF. The chain joins TRBV25-1 to TRBJ1-4; D is unresolved. This CDR3 comprises 15 residues. Germline lookup yields CDR1 MGHDK and CDR2 SYGVNS. Trimming shortened V by 0 bases and J by 8 bases, and 13 bases separated the two germline ends.

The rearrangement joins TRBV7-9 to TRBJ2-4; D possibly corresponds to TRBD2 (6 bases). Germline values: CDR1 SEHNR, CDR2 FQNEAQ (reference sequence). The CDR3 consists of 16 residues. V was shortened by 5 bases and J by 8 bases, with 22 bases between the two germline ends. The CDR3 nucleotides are TGTGCCAGCAGCCTCCTAGGAGGGGTGTTCATGGACATTCAGTACTTC. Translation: CASSLLGGVFMDIQYF. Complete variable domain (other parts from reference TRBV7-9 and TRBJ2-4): DTGVSQNPRHKITKRGQNVTFRCDPISEHNRLYWYRQTLGQGPEFLTYFQNEAQLEKSRLLSDRFSAERPKGSFSTLEIQRTEQGDSAMYLCASSLLGGVFMDIQYFGAGTRLSVL.

The CDR3 coding sequence is TGCGCCAGCAGCTTGGGGGCGACAGGGAGTGGAAACACCATATATTTT. Encoded protein: CASSLGATGSGNTIYF. The chain links TRBV5-1 to TRBJ1-3; 7 bases align to TRBD1. Germline CDR1 is SGHRS and CDR2 is YFSETQ. CDR3 length equals 16 residues. The V and J ends lost 0 bases and 3 bases, in that order; junction bases with no gene match: 6.

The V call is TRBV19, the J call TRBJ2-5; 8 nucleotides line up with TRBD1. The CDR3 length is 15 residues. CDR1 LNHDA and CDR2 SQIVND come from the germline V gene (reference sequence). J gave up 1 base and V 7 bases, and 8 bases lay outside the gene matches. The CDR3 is CASTPTGVTQETQYF. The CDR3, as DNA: TGTGCCAGTACCCCGACAGGGGTAACCCAAGAGACCCAGTACTTC. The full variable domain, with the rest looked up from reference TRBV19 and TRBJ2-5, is DGGITQSPKYLFRKEGQNVTLSCEQNLNHDAMYWYRQDPGQGLRLIYYSQIVNDFQKGDIAEGYSVSREKKESFPLTVTSAQKNPTAFYLCASTPTGVTQETQYFGPGTRLLVL.

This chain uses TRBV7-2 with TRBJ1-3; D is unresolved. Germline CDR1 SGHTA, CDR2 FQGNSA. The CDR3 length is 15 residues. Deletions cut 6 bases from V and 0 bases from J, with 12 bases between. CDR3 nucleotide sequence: TGTGCCAGCAGGTTGACACAGAGCTCTGGAAACACCATATATTTT. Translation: CASRLTQSSGNTIYF.

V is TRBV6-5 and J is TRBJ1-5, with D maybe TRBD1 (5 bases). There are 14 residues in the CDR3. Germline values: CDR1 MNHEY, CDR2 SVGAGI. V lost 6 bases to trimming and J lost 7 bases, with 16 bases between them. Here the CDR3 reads CASSRTGRGQPQHF. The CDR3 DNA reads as TGTGCCAGCAGCCGGACCGGGCGGGGGCAGCCCCAGCATTTT.

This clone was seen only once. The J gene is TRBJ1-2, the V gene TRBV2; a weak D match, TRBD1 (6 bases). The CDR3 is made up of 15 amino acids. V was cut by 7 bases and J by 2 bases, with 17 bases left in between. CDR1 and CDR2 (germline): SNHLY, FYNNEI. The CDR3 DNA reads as TGTGCCAGCACCCTGAACAGGGCCGTAAACTATGGCTACACCTTC. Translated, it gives CASTLNRAVNYGYTF.

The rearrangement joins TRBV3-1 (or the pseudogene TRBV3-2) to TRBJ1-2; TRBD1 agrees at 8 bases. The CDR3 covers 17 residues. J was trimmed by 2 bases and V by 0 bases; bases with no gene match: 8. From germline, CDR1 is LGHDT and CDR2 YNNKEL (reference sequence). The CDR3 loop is CASSQEPQDRANYGYTF. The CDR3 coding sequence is TGTGCCAGCAGCCAAGAACCTCAGGACAGGGCCAACTATGGCTACACCTTC.

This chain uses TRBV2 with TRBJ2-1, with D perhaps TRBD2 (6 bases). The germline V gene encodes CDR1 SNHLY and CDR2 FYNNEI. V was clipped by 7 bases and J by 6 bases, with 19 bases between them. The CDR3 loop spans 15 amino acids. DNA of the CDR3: TGTGCCAGCATGTCCCTCGGGCTAGCGATCAATGAGCAGTTCTTC. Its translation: CASMSLGLAINEQFF.

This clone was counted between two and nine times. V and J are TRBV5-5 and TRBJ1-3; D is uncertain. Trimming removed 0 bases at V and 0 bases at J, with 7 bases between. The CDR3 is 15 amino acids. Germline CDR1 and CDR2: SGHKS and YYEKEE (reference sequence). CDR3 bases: TGTGCCAGCAGCTTGGAGCAGGCCTCTGGAAACACCATATATTTT. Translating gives CASSLEQASGNTIYF.

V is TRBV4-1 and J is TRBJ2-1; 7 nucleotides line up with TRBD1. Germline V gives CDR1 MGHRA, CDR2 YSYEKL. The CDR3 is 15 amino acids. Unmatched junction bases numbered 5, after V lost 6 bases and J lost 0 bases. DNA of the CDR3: TGCGCCAGCAGGCCGGACAGGTCCTCCTACAATGAGCAGTTCTTC. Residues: CASRPDRSSYNEQFF.

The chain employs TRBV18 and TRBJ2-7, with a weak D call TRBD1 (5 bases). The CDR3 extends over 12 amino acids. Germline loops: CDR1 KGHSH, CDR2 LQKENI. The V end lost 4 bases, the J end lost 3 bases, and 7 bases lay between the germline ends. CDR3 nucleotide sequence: TGTGCCAGCTCACAGGACAACTACGAGCAGTACTTC. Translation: CASSQDNYEQYF.

The CDR3, as DNA: TGTGCCAGCAGCCGCGGGGGCAGCTCCTACAATGAGCAGTTCTTC. This translates into CASSRGGSSYNEQFF. The chain combines TRBV7-2 with TRBJ2-1; possibly TRBD2 for D (7 bases). CDR3 length equals 15 residues. Germline CDR1 SGHTA, CDR2 FQGNSA. V lost 5 bases to trimming and J lost 0 bases, with 11 bases between them.

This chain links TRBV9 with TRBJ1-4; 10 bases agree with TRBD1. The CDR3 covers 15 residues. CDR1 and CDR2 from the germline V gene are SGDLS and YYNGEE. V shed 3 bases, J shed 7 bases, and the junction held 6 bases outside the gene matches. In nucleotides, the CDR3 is TGTGCCAGCAGCGCGACCGGGACAGGGGCTGAAAAACTGTTTTTT. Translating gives CASSATGTGAEKLFF.

CDR3 loop: CASSAEPTGGPTEAFF. CDR3 coding DNA: TGCGCCAGCAGCGCAGAACCAACAGGGGGCCCTACCGAAGCTTTCTTT. V usage is TRBV5-1 and J usage is TRBJ1-1, with 9 positions matching TRBD1. This CDR3 contains 16 residues. V lost 4 bases, J lost 8 bases, and 15 bases stayed unmatched. CDR1 and CDR2 from the germline V gene are SGHRS and YFSETQ.

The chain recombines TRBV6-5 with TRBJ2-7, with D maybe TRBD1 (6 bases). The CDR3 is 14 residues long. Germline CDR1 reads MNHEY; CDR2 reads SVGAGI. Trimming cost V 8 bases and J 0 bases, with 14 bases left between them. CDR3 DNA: TGTGCCAGCGGACAGCCCCTAAGCTCCTACGAGCAGTACTTC. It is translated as CASGQPLSSYEQYF.

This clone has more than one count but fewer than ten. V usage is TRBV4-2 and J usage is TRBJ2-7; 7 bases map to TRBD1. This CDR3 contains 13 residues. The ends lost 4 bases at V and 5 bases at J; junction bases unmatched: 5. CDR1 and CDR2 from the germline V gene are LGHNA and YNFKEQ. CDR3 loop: CASSPRTGDEQYF. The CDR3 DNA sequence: TGTGCCAGCAGCCCGAGGACAGGTGACGAGCAGTACTTC.

In DNA, the CDR3 is TGTGCCAGCAGCCGTTCGGGAAATTCACCCCTCCACTTT. It codes for CASSRSGNSPLHF. V usage is TRBV14 and J usage is TRBJ1-6, with D unclear. V lost 4 bases and J 7 bases, leaving 8 bases between the germline ends. This CDR3 has 13 residues. Germline assignment: CDR1 SGHDN and CDR2 FVKESK.

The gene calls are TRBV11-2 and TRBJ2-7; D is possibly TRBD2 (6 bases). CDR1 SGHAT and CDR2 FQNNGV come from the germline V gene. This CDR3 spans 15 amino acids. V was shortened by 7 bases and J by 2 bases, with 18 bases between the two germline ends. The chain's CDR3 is CASTGGAGLAYEQYF. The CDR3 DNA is TGTGCCAGCACCGGCGGGGCAGGGTTGGCCTACGAGCAGTACTTC.

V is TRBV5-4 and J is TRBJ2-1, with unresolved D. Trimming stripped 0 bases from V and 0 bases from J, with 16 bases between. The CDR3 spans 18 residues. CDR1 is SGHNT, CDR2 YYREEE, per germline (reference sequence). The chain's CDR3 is CASSLVGPWLTSYNEQFF. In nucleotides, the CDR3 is TGTGCCAGCAGCTTGGTGGGCCCGTGGTTAACCTCCTACAATGAGCAGTTCTTC.

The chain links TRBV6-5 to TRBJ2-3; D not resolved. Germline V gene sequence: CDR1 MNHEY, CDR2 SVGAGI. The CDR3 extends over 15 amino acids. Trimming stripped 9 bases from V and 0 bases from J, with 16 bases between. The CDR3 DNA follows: TGTGCCAGTATCCCGAACTTAGCTAGCACAGATACGCAGTATTTT. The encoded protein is CASIPNLASTDTQYF.

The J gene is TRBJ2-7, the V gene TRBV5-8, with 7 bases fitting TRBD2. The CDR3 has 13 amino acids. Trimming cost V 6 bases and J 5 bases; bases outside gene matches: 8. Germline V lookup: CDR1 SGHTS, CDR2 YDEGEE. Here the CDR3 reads CASNYPGRDEQYF. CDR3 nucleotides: TGTGCCAGCAACTACCCGGGGAGGGACGAGCAGTACTTC.

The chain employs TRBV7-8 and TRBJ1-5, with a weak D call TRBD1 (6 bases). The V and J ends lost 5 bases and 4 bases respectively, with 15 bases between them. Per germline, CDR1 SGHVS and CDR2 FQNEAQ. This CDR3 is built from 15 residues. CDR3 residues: CASSPRTTGNQPQHF. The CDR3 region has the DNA TGTGCCAGCAGCCCCAGAACTACAGGGAATCAGCCCCAGCATTTT.